The 32 T cell receptor beta chains presented below share a single source sample, sequenced in a study of blood T cell repertoires in COVID-19 (dated by TCRdb to 2020 to 2021). The library was obtained by the immunoSEQ multiplex PCR assay. Entries here come from immuneACCESS through TCRdb and include only in-frame sequences with V and J called. Some clones fail to appear in such tables; in the studies checked, an unresolved V gene covers under half of the shortfall, and the cause of the remainder is unknown. For this sample there are about 50,000 clones; approximately 85% appear just once. The leading ten clones occupy roughly a quarter of the sample. The specimen was peripheral blood. The source is a woman of 80 years or more with COVID-19, enrolled during active disease.

The genes are TRBV11-2 and TRBJ2-6, with 7 nucleotides matching TRBD1. V trimming: 5 bases; J trimming: 2 bases; junction bases outside the gene matches: 9. The germline gives CDR1 SGHAT, CDR2 FQNNGV. The CDR3 totals 17 residues. The CDR3 nucleotides read TGTGCCAGCAGCCCATACCTCCAGGGGGCTGGGGCCAACGTCCTGACTTTC. Amino acid sequence: CASSPYLQGAGANVLTF.

The genes are TRBV10-3 and TRBJ2-7; 9 bases match TRBD1. There are 13 residues in the CDR3. Trimming removed 7 bases from V and 6 bases from J; junction bases left unmatched: 7. Germline lookup yields CDR1 ENHRY and CDR2 SYGVKD. In nucleotides, the CDR3 is TGTGCCATCAAGGAACAGGGGGCGGGCGAGCAGTACTTC. It translates to CAIKEQGAGEQYF.

This clone was recorded once. The J gene is TRBJ2-7, the V gene TRBV28; unclear D gene. The germline V gene has CDR1 MDHEN and CDR2 SYDVKM. The CDR3 has 13 residues. Trimming took 3 bases from V and 4 from J, leaving 10 bases between them. CDR3 region: CASSFSTQYEQYF. The CDR3 nucleotides read TGTGCCAGCAGTTTCTCGACACAGTACGAGCAGTACTTC.

This chain connects TRBV19 to TRBJ2-7, with no clear D. V was clipped by 4 bases and J by 6 bases, with 13 bases between them. The CDR3 totals 13 residues. Germline values: CDR1 LNHDA, CDR2 SQIVND (reference sequence). CDR3 sequence (DNA): TGTGCCAGTAGTAAGGCATTAGGCGGCGAGCAGTACTTC. This translates into CASSKALGGEQYF.

This clone was seen once. V gene TRBV29-1 combines with J gene TRBJ2-5; TRBD1 aligns across 9 bases. Trimming cost V 7 bases and J 5 bases; bases outside gene matches: 14. CDR3 length equals 15 residues. Germline-derived CDR1 and CDR2 are SQVTM and ANQGSEA. The CDR3 region is CSGGGGTGFHETQYF. DNA for the CDR3: TGCAGCGGCGGCGGTGGGACAGGGTTTCACGAGACCCAGTACTTC.

The V gene is TRBV29-1, the J gene TRBJ1-2; the D gene is possibly TRBD1 (5 bases). The CDR3 is 13 residues long. Looked up from germline, CDR1 is SQVTM and CDR2 is ANQGSEA. The V end lost 6 bases, the J end lost 13 bases, and 24 bases lay between the germline ends. Here the CDR3 DNA reads TGCAGCGTGGCCGACAGCCAGACCACCCCCGGCACCTTC. Translated, it gives CSVADSQTTPGTF.

This clone has more than one count but fewer than ten. The chain joins TRBV7-3 to TRBJ1-2; 7 nucleotides match TRBD1. CDR1 SGHTA and CDR2 FQGTGA come from the germline V gene. Trimming removed 5 bases from V and 4 bases from J; junction bases left unmatched: 4. The CDR3 has 13 residues. CDR3 DNA: TGTGCCAGCAGCCCAAGGACAGGCTATGGCTACACCTTC. Encoded protein: CASSPRTGYGYTF. Variable domain in full (rest from reference TRBV7-3 and TRBJ1-2): GAGVSQTPSNKVTEKGKYVELRCDPISGHTALYWYRQSLGQGPEFLIYFQGTGAADDSGLPNDRFFAVRPEGSVSTLKIQRTERGDSAVYLCASSPRTGYGYTFGSGTRLTVV.

The rearrangement uses TRBV6-2 or TRBV6-3 and TRBJ1-5, with TRBD1 matching 7 bases. Germline CDR1 and CDR2: MNHEY and SVGEGT. The CDR3 loop spans 15 amino acids. Trimming removed 6 bases from V and 2 bases from J; junction bases left unmatched: 7. The CDR3: CASSTLDRGNQPQHF. CDR3 DNA: TGTGCCAGCAGCACCCTCGACAGGGGCAATCAGCCCCAGCATTTT.

The chain employs TRBV5-1 and TRBJ2-1, with D possibly being TRBD1 (5 bases). The germline CDR1 and CDR2 sequences are SGHRS and YFSETQ. This CDR3 is 13 amino acids long. V lost 4 bases to trimming and J lost 8 bases, with 13 bases between them. CDR3 loop: CASSLQGLDEQFF. For the CDR3, the DNA is TGCGCCAGCAGCCTCCAGGGTCTCGATGAGCAGTTCTTC.

CDR3 residues: CASSPLSGSGEQFF. DNA for the CDR3: TGTGCCAGCTCACCACTTAGCGGGAGTGGTGAGCAGTTCTTC. The chain has TRBV18 and TRBJ2-1, with 9 bases that match TRBD2. The CDR3 runs 14 residues. V lost 1 base, J lost 9 bases, and 4 bases stayed unmatched. CDR1 is KGHSH, CDR2 LQKENI, per germline.

The V and J genes are TRBV2 and TRBJ1-3, with D perhaps TRBD1 (6 bases). Germline V gives CDR1 SNHLY, CDR2 FYNNEI. Trimming took 4 bases from V and 1 from J, leaving 11 bases between them. The CDR3 has 15 amino acids. In nucleotides, the CDR3 is TGTGCCAGCAGTGCCCGGACAGATTCTGGAAACACCATATATTTT. This translates into CASSARTDSGNTIYF.

The V and J genes are TRBV27 and TRBJ2-3, with D perhaps matching TRBD2 (6 bases). This CDR3 spans 13 amino acids. Germline-derived CDR1 and CDR2 are MNHEY and SMNVEV (reference sequence). Trimming shortened V by 6 bases and J by 6 bases, and 13 bases separated the two germline ends. Written as DNA, the CDR3 is TGTGCCAGCAGGGGACTTGCAGGCGATACGCAGTATTTT. Translation: CASRGLAGDTQYF.

This clone was observed a handful of times. The rearrangement joins TRBV25-1 to TRBJ2-7; the D gene is possibly TRBD1 (6 bases). CDR1 is MGHDK, CDR2 SYGVNS, per germline. The CDR3 spans 15 residues. V lost 4 bases, J lost 3 bases, and 16 bases lay in between. The CDR3 is CASSGATGSFYEQYF. The CDR3 nucleotides are TGTGCCAGCAGTGGAGCTACAGGGAGTTTCTACGAGCAGTACTTC.

V usage is TRBV3-1 (or the pseudogene TRBV3-2) and J usage is TRBJ2-3; 8 nucleotides line up with TRBD1. Trimming took 3 bases from V and 1 from J; bases not matched to a gene: 3. Germline lookup yields CDR1 LGHDT and CDR2 YNNKEL (reference sequence). The length of the CDR3 is 15 residues. The CDR3 loop reads CASSHPRGRTDTQYF. The CDR3 nucleotides read TGTGCCAGCAGCCACCCCAGGGGGCGCACAGATACGCAGTATTTT.

The genes are TRBV23-1 and TRBJ1-5; 12 bases align to TRBD1. TRBV23-1 is identified as an open reading frame with a role that is uncertain. The J segment lost 5 bases and the V segment lost 3 bases, leaving 2 bases of the junction unmatched. This CDR3 is built from 15 residues. The DNA for the CDR3 is TGCGCCAGCAGTCAGGGACAGGGGGCATATCAGCCCCAGCATTTT. Protein: CASSQGQGAYQPQHF.

The genes are TRBV7-2 and TRBJ2-1, with 12 nucleotides matching TRBD2. The CDR3 is 17 residues long. The germline CDR1 and CDR2 sequences are SGHTA and FQGNSA. Unmatched junction bases numbered 11, after V lost 5 bases and J lost 6 bases. The CDR3 region is CASSVTSGSFTGNEQFF. DNA of the CDR3: TGTGCCAGCAGCGTGACTAGCGGGAGCTTTACTGGCAATGAGCAGTTCTTC. Variable domain in full (rest from reference TRBV7-2 and TRBJ2-1): GAGVSQSPSNKVTEKGKDVELRCDPISGHTALYWYRQSLGQGLEFLIYFQGNSAPDKSGLPSDRFSAERTGGSVSTLTIQRTQQEDSAVYLCASSVTSGSFTGNEQFFGPGTRLTVL.

This chain connects TRBV7-2 to TRBJ2-7; D possibly corresponds to TRBD2 (6 bases). V was cut by 1 base and J by 2 bases, with 9 bases left in between. From germline, CDR1 is SGHTA and CDR2 FQGNSA. This CDR3 comprises 14 residues. The CDR3 reads CASSLEVAAYEQYF. CDR3 DNA sequence: TGTGCCAGCAGCTTAGAGGTAGCGGCCTACGAGCAGTACTTC.

This chain joins TRBV7-8 and TRBJ2-7; TRBD1 is a possible D gene (5 bases). The germline V gene encodes CDR1 SGHVS and CDR2 FQNEAQ. The V end lost 5 bases, the J end lost 6 bases, and 11 bases lay between the germline ends. The CDR3 is 12 residues long. The CDR3 bases are TGTGCCAGCAGCACCCGACAGATCGAGCAGTACTTC. This translates into CASSTRQIEQYF.

Here the CDR3 reads CSASKSSYNEQFF. CDR3 sequence (DNA): TGCAGTGCTAGTAAGAGCTCCTACAATGAGCAGTTCTTC. The chain has TRBV20-1 and TRBJ2-1; D not certain. Germline CDR1 and CDR2: DFQATT and SNEGSKA (reference sequence). CDR3 length equals 13 residues. The V end was cut by 3 bases, the J end by 0 bases, with 6 bases between.

As DNA, the CDR3 is TGTGCCAGCAGCATCGGTGGCTATGGCTACACCTTC. The encoded protein is CASSIGGYGYTF. The chain joins TRBV12-3 or TRBV12-4 to TRBJ1-2; no definite D call. V was cut by 6 bases and J by 4 bases, with 9 bases left in between. The CDR3 consists of 12 residues.

The rearrangement links TRBV5-1 to TRBJ2-1, with 12 bases identical to TRBD2. Germline CDR1 reads SGHRS; CDR2 reads YFSETQ. This CDR3 is 15 amino acids long. Germline trimming cut 0 bases from V and 9 bases from J; bases unmatched to any gene: 4. The CDR3 DNA sequence: TGCGCCAGCAGCTTGGAACTAGCGGGAGGCCGTGAGCAGTTCTTC. The encoded protein is CASSLELAGGREQFF.

V is TRBV2 and J is TRBJ2-2; D is possibly TRBD2 (7 bases). Trimming took 6 bases from V and 3 from J, leaving 11 bases between them. The germline gives CDR1 SNHLY, CDR2 FYNNEI. The CDR3 runs 14 residues. The CDR3, as DNA: TGTGCCAGCAGGGCGGGGGCCCACACCGGGGAGCTGTTTTTT. It specifies CASRAGAHTGELFF.

The gene calls are TRBV11-2 and TRBJ2-7; unclear D gene. This CDR3 is 14 amino acids long. CDR1 is SGHAT, CDR2 FQNNGV, per germline. V was clipped by 5 bases and J by 3 bases, with 14 bases between them. CDR3 nucleotide sequence: TGTGCCAGCAGCCTCTACCTAACCCGCTACGAGCAGTACTTC. Its translation is CASSLYLTRYEQYF.

This rearrangement joins TRBV29-1 to TRBJ2-6; TRBD1 aligns across 7 bases. This CDR3 is 16 amino acids long. Trimming took 4 bases from V and 2 from J; bases not matched to a gene: 8. The germline gives CDR1 SQVTM, CDR2 ANQGSEA. CDR3 DNA: TGCAGCGTTGCGTGGGACAGCTATGCTGGGGCCAACGTCCTGACTTTC. Its protein product is CSVAWDSYAGANVLTF.

The chain carries TRBV7-9 and TRBJ2-2, with 7 nucleotides matching TRBD2. The length of the CDR3 is 14 residues. J was trimmed by 4 bases and V by 9 bases; bases with no gene match: 8. In germline, CDR1 is SEHNR, CDR2 FQNEAQ (reference sequence). CDR3 coding DNA: TGTGCCAGAGGGAGGGACGGCATCACCGGGGAGCTGTTTTTT. It specifies CARGRDGITGELFF.

The chain combines TRBV2 with TRBJ1-1, with TRBD1 matching 7 bases. The V gene's germline CDR1 is SNHLY and CDR2 FYNNEI. CDR3 length: 16 amino acids. Trimming removed 7 bases from V and 4 bases from J; junction bases left unmatched: 15. As DNA, the CDR3 is TGTGCCAGCATTATACAGGGGACGATTCCGGGCACTGAAGCTTTCTTT. It codes for CASIIQGTIPGTEAFF.

The chain joins TRBV5-1 to TRBJ2-6; D unclear. The CDR3 sequence is 15 residues long. Trimming removed 4 bases at V and 0 bases at J, with 8 bases between. CDR1 is SGHRS and CDR2 is YFSETQ in the germline V gene. The CDR3 DNA reads as TGCGCCAGCAGCCCCACTTCCTCTGGGGCCAACGTCCTGACTTTC. Translated, it gives CASSPTSSGANVLTF.

V is TRBV5-1 and J is TRBJ2-3, with 13 bases that match TRBD2. V shed 4 bases, J shed 0 bases, and the junction held 5 bases outside the gene matches. The CDR3 has 17 amino acids. CDR1 SGHRS and CDR2 YFSETQ come from the germline V gene. The DNA of the CDR3 is TGCGCCAGCAGCCAAGGGACTAGCGGGACTAGCACAGATACGCAGTATTTT. Amino acids: CASSQGTSGTSTDTQYF. Filled out from reference TRBV5-1 and TRBJ2-3, the complete variable domain reads KAGVTQTPRYLIKTRGQQVTLSCSPISGHRSVSWYQQTPGQGLQFLFEYFSETQRNKGNFPGRFSGRQFSNSRSEMNVSTLELGDSALYLCASSQGTSGTSTDTQYFGPGTRLTVL.

The CDR3 bases are TGCGCCAGCAGCCAGAAGACTAGCGGGAGGTCCCACAATGAGCAGTTCTTC. It is translated as CASSQKTSGRSHNEQFF. V is TRBV4-1 and J is TRBJ2-1; 13 bases match TRBD2. The V segment lost 3 bases and the J segment 5 bases; nucleotides outside the gene matches: 7. The CDR3 covers 17 residues. CDR1 is MGHRA and CDR2 is YSYEKL in the germline V gene.

The rearrangement joins TRBV27 to TRBJ2-5, with D uncertain. Deletions cut 5 bases from V and 1 base from J, with 14 bases between. Germline lookup yields CDR1 MNHEY and CDR2 SMNVEV (reference sequence). The CDR3 is 15 amino acids. CDR3 bases: TGTGCCAGCAGTGGCTGGCGGAGCCCCCAAGAGACCCAGTACTTC. Amino acids: CASSGWRSPQETQYF.

V usage is TRBV7-9 and J usage is TRBJ2-2; the D is unclear. The CDR3 extends over 11 amino acids. Germline assignment: CDR1 SEHNR and CDR2 FQNEAQ (reference sequence). V was shortened by 6 bases and J by 5 bases, with 4 bases between the two germline ends. The CDR3 spells CASRSTGELFF. The CDR3 bases are TGTGCCAGCAGGAGTACCGGGGAGCTGTTTTTT.

This clone has more than one count but fewer than ten. The rearrangement links TRBV19 to TRBJ2-7, with 7 bases fitting TRBD2. Germline CDR1 LNHDA, CDR2 SQIVND (reference sequence). This CDR3 has 17 residues. The V segment lost 3 bases and the J segment 4 bases; nucleotides outside the gene matches: 15. The chain's CDR3 is CASSIQGVVAGGYEQYF. DNA of the CDR3: TGTGCCAGTAGTATTCAGGGTGTTGTAGCGGGTGGATACGAGCAGTACTTC.